Listed below are T cell receptor beta chains from one sample, sequenced in a study of PD-1 blockade in classical Hodgkin lymphoma. Generated by immunoSEQ multiplex PCR, the TCRdb table keeps only in-frame clones and is missing some. The sample includes 29,000 or so clones, approximately 74% of them seen just once. Sequenced here: peripheral blood mononuclear cells (PBMCs), sampled before the second cycle of nivolumab. All receptors derive from a human donor with classical Hodgkin lymphoma. The CDR3 runs from the conserved cysteine through the conserved F or W. D genes are given only for firm matches. Rows may omit the clone size; those that give it use once, few, many or a size class.

V	D	J	size	DNA	CDR3
TRBV6-1	TRBD1	TRBJ1-2	-	TGTGCCAGCACGACAGGGATTGACTATGGCTACACCTTC	CASTTGIDYGYTF
TRBV7-2	-	TRBJ2-5	-	TGTGCCAGCAGCTTACCGTCCACAGGAAAACAAGAGACCCAGTACTTC	CASSLPSTGKQETQYF
TRBV7-9	-	TRBJ1-4	-	TGTGCCAGCAGCCCCGACAGGCCCTTTAATGAAAAACTGTTTTTT	CASSPDRPFNEKLFF
TRBV2	TRBD2	TRBJ2-2	few	TGTGCCAGCAGTGAAGCGGGGCTAGCGGGGGACACCGGGGAGCTGTTTTTT	CASSEAGLAGDTGELFF
TRBV7-2	TRBD1	TRBJ1-2	-	TGTGCCAGCAGCCCGGGACAGGGGGCGGCCTATGGCTACACCTTC	CASSPGQGAAYGYTF
TRBV7-2	-	TRBJ1-4	-	TGTGCCAGCAGCCTCGTGGGAGGTGAAAAACTGTTTTTT	CASSLVGGEKLFF
TRBV2	-	TRBJ2-3	-	TGTGCCAGCAGTTGGGGGGCCGGTAGAACAGATACGCAGTATTTT	CASSWGAGRTDTQYF
TRBV10-3	TRBD1	TRBJ1-1	-	TGTGCCATCAGTGGGGACAGGGGAAACACTGAAGCTTTCTTT	CAISGDRGNTEAFF
TRBV5-1	-	TRBJ1-1	-	TGCGCCAGCAGCTCGCATCAAGGGGCCACTGAAGCTTTCTTT	CASSSHQGATEAFF
TRBV4-3	-	TRBJ1-4	-	TGCGCCAGCAGCCAAGTACCGACTGGAAAACTGTTTTTT	CASSQVPTGKLFF
TRBV9	TRBD1	TRBJ2-3	-	TGTGCCAGCAGCGAAAGGACAGGGGGCTTAGATACGCAGTATTTT	CASSERTGGLDTQYF
TRBV6-5	-	TRBJ1-2	-	TGTGCCAGCAGTTACGGACAAAAATACAGCTATGGCTACACCTTC	CASSYGQKYSYGYTF
TRBV2	TRBD2	TRBJ2-1	-	TGTGCCAGCTGGCTAGCGGGTGGGAATGAGCAGTTCTTC	CASWLAGGNEQFF
TRBV7-9	-	TRBJ2-7	-	TGTGCCAGCAGCTTAGTCGAGGCAGGGGCGTCCTACGAGCAGTACTTC	CASSLVEAGASYEQYF
TRBV7-8	-	TRBJ2-3	-	TGTGCCAGCAGCTTAGAGCCCCCTACGCAGTATTTT	CASSLEPPTQYF
TRBV7-9	-	TRBJ2-1	-	TGTGCCAGCAGCTTTACAGGGAGCTCCTACAATGAGCAGTTCTTC	CASSFTGSSYNEQFF
TRBV29-1	-	TRBJ2-4	-	TGCAGCGTTGGAGGGGGGGCGCCGGAAAACATTCAGTACTTC	CSVGGGAPENIQYF
TRBV10-1	TRBD2	TRBJ2-3	-	TGCGCCAGCAGTGAAGCACCTAGCGGGGGACAAGATACGCAGTATTTT	CASSEAPSGGQDTQYF
TRBV19	-	TRBJ1-6	-	TGTGCCAGTAGTATCTATTGGTCTGCTCATAATTCACCCCTCCACTTT	CASSIYWSAHNSPLHF
TRBV5-6	-	TRBJ1-5	once	TGTGCCAGCAGCTCCGTCAGGGATGGGAGCAATCAGCCCCAGCATTTT	CASSSVRDGSNQPQHF
TRBV4-1	-	TRBJ1-3	-	TGCGCCAGCTTTTGGCAGGCTGGAAACACCATATATTTT	CASFWQAGNTIYF
TRBV11-2	-	TRBJ2-7	-	TGTGCCAGCAGCTTAGCGCCGGATTCCTACGAGCAGTACTTC	CASSLAPDSYEQYF
TRBV4-1	-	TRBJ2-1	-	TGCGCCAGCAGCCAGGGTAGTGCCGGATTAGCGCTCTCGCAGTTCTTC	CASSQGSAGLALSQFF
TRBV15	-	TRBJ2-5	few	TGTGCCACCAGCAGAGCCCAAGTTTTCGAGACCCAGTACTTC	CATSRAQVFETQYF
TRBV27	-	TRBJ1-6	once	TGTGCCAGCAGTTTATCACAGCGCTCCTATTCACCCCTCCACTTT	CASSLSQRSYSPLHF
TRBV5-8	TRBD2	TRBJ2-1	once	TGTGCCAGCAGCCGGGGGGGGGCGAGCCCCTTTTACAATGAGCAGTTCTTC	CASSRGGASPFYNEQFF